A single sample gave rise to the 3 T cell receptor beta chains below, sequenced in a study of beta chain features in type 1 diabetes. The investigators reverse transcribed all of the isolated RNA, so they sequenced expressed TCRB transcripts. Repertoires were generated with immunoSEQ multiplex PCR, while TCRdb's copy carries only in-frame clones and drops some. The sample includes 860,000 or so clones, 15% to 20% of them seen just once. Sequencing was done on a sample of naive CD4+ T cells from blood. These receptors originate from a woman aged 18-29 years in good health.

CDR3 nucleotides: TGTGCCAGCAGCTTGGCCCCGGGACTAGCAGATGAGCAGTTCTTC. Amino acids: CASSLAPGLADEQFF. The rearrangement uses TRBV5-4 and TRBJ2-1; 9 nucleotides match TRBD2. V dropped 0 bases and J dropped 8; count of bases not matched to a gene: 6. This CDR3 spans 15 amino acids. Per germline, CDR1 SGHNT and CDR2 YYREEE (reference sequence).

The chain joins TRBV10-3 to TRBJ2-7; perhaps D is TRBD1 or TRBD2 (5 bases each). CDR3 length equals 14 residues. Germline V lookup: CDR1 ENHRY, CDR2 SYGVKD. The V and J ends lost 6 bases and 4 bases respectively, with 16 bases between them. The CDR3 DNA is TGTGCCATCAGAGCGCCCGGGACGGAATACGAGCAGTACTTC. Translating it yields CAIRAPGTEYEQYF.

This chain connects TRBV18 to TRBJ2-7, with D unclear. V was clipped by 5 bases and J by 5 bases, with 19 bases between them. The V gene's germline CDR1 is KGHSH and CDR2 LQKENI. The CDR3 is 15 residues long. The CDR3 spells CASSSAVAFTDEQYF. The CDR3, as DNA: TGTGCCAGCTCATCGGCCGTGGCTTTTACGGACGAGCAGTACTTC.